A single sample gave rise to the 31 T cell receptor beta chains below, sequenced in a study of blood T cell repertoires in COVID-19. Using immunoSEQ multiplex PCR, the repertoire was profiled, and TCRdb retains in-frame clones only, with some absent. The table lists about 45,000 clones, roughly nine tenths of them singletons, with over 0.3% in the top ten. The sample comprised peripheral blood. These receptor sequences come from a man aged 45-60 years with COVID-19, enrolled during active disease.

This clone was found once. The chain recombines TRBV7-2 with TRBJ2-1; TRBD1 agrees at 7 bases. This CDR3 has 16 amino acids. CDR1 and CDR2 (germline): SGHTA, FQGNSA. V was pared by 5 bases and J by 9 bases, with 16 bases of the junction left unmatched. The chain's CDR3 is CASSGSSQGVGGEQFF. The CDR3 bases are TGTGCCAGCAGCGGTAGTTCCCAGGGGGTTGGGGGTGAGCAGTTCTTC.

The rearrangement links TRBV11-2 to TRBJ1-3, with TRBD1 as a possible D gene (5 bases). Trimming stripped 3 bases from V and 4 bases from J, with 13 bases between. Looked up from germline, CDR1 is SGHAT and CDR2 is FQNNGV. The CDR3 sequence is 15 residues long. The CDR3 loop reads CASSFSPGAGNTIYF. CDR3 nucleotides: TGTGCCAGCAGCTTCTCGCCTGGGGCAGGAAACACCATATATTTT.

This chain uses TRBV29-1 with TRBJ2-5; D perhaps matches TRBD2 (5 bases). The CDR3 sequence is 12 residues long. The germline V gene encodes CDR1 SQVTM and CDR2 ANQGSEA. V was shortened by 6 bases and J by 5 bases, with 13 bases between the two germline ends. CDR3 sequence (DNA): TGCAGCGTCCTAGTCGGCGGGGAGACCCAGTACTTC. Translating it yields CSVLVGGETQYF.

The rearrangement uses TRBV11-1 and TRBJ1-2; the D is unclear. Trimming removed 5 bases from V and 5 bases from J, with 12 bases in between. Germline V gene data show CDR1 as SGHAT and CDR2 as FQDESV (reference sequence). This CDR3 region has 13 residues. The CDR3 bases are TGTGCCAGCAGCACTAGAGCGGGTTATGGCTACACCTTC. Protein sequence: CASSTRAGYGYTF. The full variable domain, in which reference TRBV11-1 and TRBJ1-2 provide the parts outside the CDR3, is EAEVAQSPRYKITEKSQAVAFWCDPISGHATLYWYRQILGQGPELLVQFQDESVVDDSQLPKDRFSAERLKGVDSTLKIQPAELGDSAMYLCASSTRAGYGYTFGSGTRLTVV.

The V gene is TRBV2, the J gene TRBJ1-2; no clear D gene. V lost 4 bases and J lost 3, with 12 bases in between. The CDR3 is 14 amino acids. Germline V lookup: CDR1 SNHLY, CDR2 FYNNEI. The CDR3 region is CASSAISSDYGYTF. The CDR3 region has the DNA TGTGCCAGCAGTGCCATCTCGTCAGACTATGGCTACACCTTC.

V and J are TRBV4-1 and TRBJ2-7; 7 positions match TRBD2. Germline-derived CDR1 and CDR2 are MGHRA and YSYEKL. There are 17 residues in the CDR3. With 4 bases clipped from V and 0 bases from J, the junction kept 12 bases outside the gene matches. CDR3 amino acids: CASSLQLAPGSSYEQYF. CDR3 nucleotide sequence: TGCGCCAGCAGCCTCCAACTAGCGCCCGGAAGCTCCTACGAGCAGTACTTC.

The chain joins TRBV30 to TRBJ1-4, with 9 nucleotides matching TRBD1. The germline V gene has CDR1 GTSNPN and CDR2 SVGIG (reference sequence). This CDR3 has 13 amino acids. J was trimmed by 8 bases and V by 6 bases; bases with no gene match: 7. CDR3 residues: CACGTGYGEKLFF. As DNA, the CDR3 is TGTGCCTGCGGGACAGGGTACGGCGAAAAACTGTTTTTT. Full variable domain (missing parts from reference TRBV30 and TRBJ1-4): SQTIHQWPATLVQPVGSPLSLECTVEGTSNPNLYWYRQAAGRGLQLLFYSVGIGQISSEVPQNLSASRPQDRQFILSSKKLLLSDSGFYLCACGTGYGEKLFFGSGTQLSVL.

The gene calls are TRBV19 and TRBJ2-2, with D unclear. The CDR3 extends over 14 amino acids. V was clipped by 1 base and J by 1 base, with 4 bases between them. CDR1 is LNHDA, CDR2 SQIVND, per germline (reference sequence). The CDR3 region is CASSIAGNTGELFF. CDR3 in DNA: TGTGCCAGTAGTATAGCCGGGAACACCGGGGAGCTGTTTTTT.

The chain employs TRBV4-1 and TRBJ2-1; 9 bases map to TRBD1. V dropped 4 bases and J dropped 3; count of bases not matched to a gene: 7. The germline CDR1 and CDR2 sequences are MGHRA and YSYEKL. This CDR3 has 16 residues. Here the CDR3 DNA reads TGCGCCAGCAGCCCCAGTACGGGACAGGGCTACAATGAGCAGTTCTTC. The encoded protein is CASSPSTGQGYNEQFF.

The chain joins TRBV27 to TRBJ1-1; tentative D call: TRBD1 (5 bases). Per the germline V gene, CDR1 is MNHEY and CDR2 is SMNVEV (reference sequence). The CDR3 is 18 residues long. The V gene lost 0 bases and the J gene lost 3 bases, with 20 bases spanning the gap. CDR3 nucleotide sequence: TGTGCCAGCAGTTTATCGATGGGGGGGTCCTTAAGGGACACTGAAGCTTTCTTT. As protein: CASSLSMGGSLRDTEAFF.

The V call is TRBV7-8, the J call TRBJ2-7, with D possibly matching TRBD2 (6 bases). The ends were cut back, 0 bases at V and 4 bases at J, with 13 bases in the middle. CDR1 SGHVS and CDR2 FQNEAQ come from the germline V gene. There are 15 residues in the CDR3. The CDR3 loop is CASSLARRGGYEQYF. CDR3 nucleotide sequence: TGTGCCAGCAGCTTAGCGAGGAGGGGCGGATACGAGCAGTACTTC.

The genes are TRBV4-1 and TRBJ1-2; D is ambiguous. The CDR3 covers 13 residues. CDR1 and CDR2 from the germline V gene are MGHRA and YSYEKL. Between the trimmed V and J ends, which lost 6 bases and 8 bases, there was a span of 16 bases. The CDR3 reads CASSQLPGLGYTF. As DNA, the CDR3 is TGCGCCAGCAGTCAATTACCGGGTTTAGGCTACACCTTC.

The chain carries TRBV20-1 and TRBJ2-7; TRBD2 aligns across 8 bases. The CDR3 extends over 11 amino acids. Germline V gene data show CDR1 as DFQATT and CDR2 as SNEGSKA (reference sequence). The V segment lost 5 bases and the J segment 3 bases; nucleotides outside the gene matches: 0. The CDR3 nucleotides are TGCAGTGCTGGGACTAGCTACGAGCAGTACTTC. Protein: CSAGTSYEQYF.

The V gene is TRBV3-1 (or the pseudogene TRBV3-2), the J gene TRBJ2-7; a weak D match, TRBD1 (6 bases). The CDR3 has 18 amino acids. The germline CDR1 and CDR2 sequences are LGHDT and YNNKEL (reference sequence). Deletions cut 0 bases from V and 0 bases from J, with 18 bases between. The CDR3 DNA is TGTGCCAGCAGCCAAGATGCAGTGGGGACATTGAGCTCCTACGAGCAGTACTTC. Protein product: CASSQDAVGTLSSYEQYF.

This clone was picked up one time. The chain has TRBV7-3 and TRBJ2-2; 8 nucleotides align to TRBD1. From germline, CDR1 is SGHTA and CDR2 FQGTGA. The V gene end was trimmed by 4 bases and the J gene end by 1 base; junction bases not matched to a gene: 2. The CDR3 totals 15 residues. In nucleotides, the CDR3 is TGTGCCAGCAGCTACGGGACAGGGAACACCGGGGAGCTGTTTTTT. Amino acid sequence: CASSYGTGNTGELFF.

A few counts support this clone. The genes are TRBV18 and TRBJ2-7, with 7 bases aligning to TRBD1. The V gene's germline CDR1 is KGHSH and CDR2 LQKENI. The V segment lost 5 bases and the J segment 6 bases; nucleotides outside the gene matches: 10. This CDR3 is built from 14 residues. In nucleotides, the CDR3 is TGTGCCAGCTCAAGACAGGGATCGATACGCGAGCAGTACTTC. Encoded protein: CASSRQGSIREQYF.

V gene TRBV4-1 combines with J gene TRBJ2-7; 11 nucleotides agree with TRBD2. The CDR3 totals 15 residues. Germline CDR1 is MGHRA and CDR2 is YSYEKL. Losses at the gene ends were 4 bases for V and 0 bases for J; bases not matched to a gene: 2. The CDR3: CASSRLAGFSYEQYF. CDR3 nucleotide sequence: TGCGCCAGCAGCCGACTAGCGGGGTTCTCCTACGAGCAGTACTTC.

V usage is TRBV30 and J usage is TRBJ2-3; the D gene is possibly TRBD1 (6 bases). V lost 6 bases and J 5 bases, leaving 18 bases between the germline ends. CDR1 and CDR2 from the germline V gene are GTSNPN and SVGIG (reference sequence). The CDR3 contains 14 residues. The CDR3 here is CACELWSGVDTQYF. CDR3 nucleotides: TGTGCCTGTGAGCTTTGGTCAGGGGTAGATACGCAGTATTTT. Drawing the rest from reference TRBV30 and TRBJ2-3, the complete variable domain is SQTIHQWPATLVQPVGSPLSLECTVEGTSNPNLYWYRQAAGRGLQLLFYSVGIGQISSEVPQNLSASRPQDRQFILSSKKLLLSDSGFYLCACELWSGVDTQYFGPGTRLTVL.

The chain is built from TRBV18 and TRBJ2-3; D is possibly TRBD2 (6 bases). With 4 bases removed from V and 0 bases from J, the gap between germline ends came to 17 bases. In germline, CDR1 is KGHSH, CDR2 LQKENI. CDR3 length: 17 amino acids. CDR3 region: CASSRSQQRVSTDTQYF. The DNA for the CDR3 is TGTGCCAGCTCACGATCCCAACAGCGGGTTAGCACAGATACGCAGTATTTT.

This chain connects TRBV7-2 to TRBJ2-5; TRBD1 aligns across 9 bases. Germline values: CDR1 SGHTA, CDR2 FQGNSA. V was clipped by 6 bases and J by 7 bases; unmatched bases: 12. This CDR3 spans 15 amino acids. The CDR3 coding sequence is TGTGCCAGCAGTTTCGACCCGGGACAGGGTGCGACCCAGTACTTC. It is translated as CASSFDPGQGATQYF. Looking up the rest from reference TRBV7-2 and TRBJ2-5 gives the full variable domain: GAGVSQSPSNKVTEKGKDVELRCDPISGHTALYWYRQSLGQGLEFLIYFQGNSAPDKSGLPSDRFSAERTGGSVSTLTIQRTQQEDSAVYLCASSFDPGQGATQYFGPGTRLLVL.

The chain links TRBV6-5 to TRBJ2-3; tentative D call: TRBD1 (6 bases). Germline V CDR1 and CDR2: MNHEY, SVGAGI. V was shortened by 4 bases and J by 6 bases, with 8 bases between the two germline ends. The CDR3 spans 12 residues. The CDR3 loop reads CASSSQGDTQYF. The CDR3 coding sequence is TGTGCCAGCAGTTCCCAGGGGGATACGCAGTATTTT.

This chain uses TRBV4-1 with TRBJ2-6; D not resolved. The germline CDR1 and CDR2 sequences are MGHRA and YSYEKL. V was shortened by 0 bases and J by 2 bases, with 14 bases between the two germline ends. This CDR3 spans 18 amino acids. The CDR3 DNA follows: TGCGCCAGCAGCCAAGAGGAGTTCGTGGTGGCTGGGGCCAACGTCCTGACTTTC. It encodes CASSQEEFVVAGANVLTF.

This clone was seen once. The genes are TRBV2 and TRBJ1-1, with 7 bases matching TRBD1. This CDR3 comprises 15 residues. V was pared by 5 bases and J by 11 bases, with 17 bases of the junction left unmatched. The germline V gene has CDR1 SNHLY and CDR2 FYNNEI. The CDR3 DNA follows: TGTGCCAGCAGTAAAAGCCCGGACAGGCCCACGGACGCTTTCTTT. Residues: CASSKSPDRPTDAFF.

This CDR3 reads CASSGQGNTIYF. The DNA for the CDR3 is TGTGCCAGCAGCGGCCAGGGAAACACCATATATTTT. This chain connects TRBV9 to TRBJ1-3; D unresolved. From germline, CDR1 is SGDLS and CDR2 YYNGEE. The CDR3 has 12 amino acids. With 3 bases removed from V and 4 bases from J, the gap between germline ends came to 5 bases. The full variable domain, with the rest looked up from reference TRBV9 and TRBJ1-3, is DSGVTQTPKHLITATGQRVTLRCSPRSGDLSVYWYQQSLDQGLQFLIQYYNGEERAKGNILERFSAQQFPDLHSELNLSSLELGDSALYFCASSGQGNTIYFGEGSWLTVV.

J is TRBJ1-5 and V is TRBV28; no clear D gene. Per germline, CDR1 MDHEN and CDR2 SYDVKM. CDR3 length: 13 residues. V was cut by 5 bases and J by 0 bases, with 5 bases left in between. CDR3 sequence reads: CASSRDSNQPQHF. The CDR3 DNA reads TGTGCCAGCAGTCGGGATAGCAATCAGCCCCAGCATTTT.

The V gene is TRBV20-1, the J gene TRBJ2-5; a possible D gene is TRBD2 (6 bases). The germline V gene has CDR1 DFQATT and CDR2 SNEGSKA (reference sequence). The germline V and J ends were trimmed by 3 bases and 4 bases, with 18 bases remaining between them. This CDR3 comprises 15 residues. The CDR3 loop is CSASEPGGNRETQYF. CDR3 in DNA: TGCAGTGCTAGTGAACCGGGCGGGAATAGAGAGACCCAGTACTTC.

The CDR3, as DNA: TGTGCCAGCAGTCGTCGGGGGGCTAGGGATATTTCCAATTCACCCCTCCACTTT. It translates to CASSRRGARDISNSPLHF. This chain connects TRBV2 to TRBJ1-6, with D tentatively TRBD1 (6 bases). This CDR3 has 18 residues. The ends were cut back, 5 bases at V and 7 bases at J, with 24 bases in the middle. CDR1 and CDR2 from the germline V gene are SNHLY and FYNNEI. The full variable domain, rest sourced from reference TRBV2 and TRBJ1-6, is EPEVTQTPSHQVTQMGQEVILRCVPISNHLYFYWYRQILGQKVEFLVSFYNNEISEKSEIFDDQFSVERPDGSNFTLKIRSTKLEDSAMYFCASSRRGARDISNSPLHFGNGTRLTVT.

The genes are TRBV5-6 and TRBJ1-2, with 7 bases lining up with TRBD1. The trim removed 3 bases at V and 4 bases at J, leaving 9 bases unmatched. This CDR3 has 15 amino acids. Per the germline V gene, CDR1 is SGHDT and CDR2 is YYEEEE. CDR3 sequence: CASSSITGVGYGYTF. In nucleotides, the CDR3 is TGTGCCAGCAGCTCAATAACAGGGGTCGGCTATGGCTACACCTTC.

This sequence joins TRBV18 and TRBJ1-3; D perhaps matches TRBD1 (5 bases). The V end lost 3 bases, the J end lost 0 bases, and 9 bases lay between the germline ends. Germline loops: CDR1 KGHSH, CDR2 LQKENI. The CDR3 has 15 residues. CDR3 residues: CASSPQGFSGNTIYF. The CDR3 DNA follows: TGTGCCAGCTCACCGCAGGGATTCTCTGGAAACACCATATATTTT.

The CDR3 coding sequence is TGTGCCAGTAGTATAGCTATGCAGGGCGGCTATGGCTACACCTTC. Its protein product is CASSIAMQGGYGYTF. The V call is TRBV19, the J call TRBJ1-2; tentatively, D is TRBD1 (5 bases). Trimming removed 1 base from V and 4 bases from J, with 13 bases in between. Per the germline V gene, CDR1 is LNHDA and CDR2 is SQIVND (reference sequence). The CDR3 has 15 residues.

The genes are TRBV19 and TRBJ2-1; TRBD2 is a possible D gene (6 bases). V lost 3 bases and J 5 bases, leaving 14 bases between the germline ends. The germline gives CDR1 LNHDA, CDR2 SQIVND (reference sequence). The CDR3 sequence is 15 residues long. CDR3 sequence reads: CASSIISRGNNEQFF. The CDR3 DNA follows: TGTGCCAGTAGTATTATTTCGCGGGGAAACAATGAGCAGTTCTTC.